Shown below are 13 T cell receptor beta chains from a single sample sequenced in a study of shared clonotypes between healthy human individuals. Assay used: immunoSEQ multiplex PCR; TCRdb lists only in-frame clones, some missing. Here the sample spans about 2.4 million clones, 93% being singletons. Sequenced: naive CD4+ T cells from PBMCs. This sample's subset: CD45RA+ positively selected. Receptors originate from a man aged 18 to 30 in good health. Some clones in this sample may be carry-over from other donors' samples.

This chain connects TRBV5-4 to TRBJ2-7; 11 nucleotides line up with TRBD2. CDR3 length equals 14 residues. V lost 2 bases to trimming and J lost 4 bases; unmatched junction nucleotides: 2. The germline V gene encodes CDR1 SGHNT and CDR2 YYREEE (reference sequence). The CDR3 coding sequence is TGTGCCAGCAGCTTCCGGACTAGCGGGTACGAGCAGTACTTC. As protein: CASSFRTSGYEQYF.

This chain uses TRBV18 with TRBJ2-7; D is undetermined. With 5 bases removed from V and 6 bases from J, the gap between germline ends came to 8 bases. The CDR3 totals 11 residues. CDR1 KGHSH and CDR2 LQKENI come from the germline V gene. Written as DNA, the CDR3 is TGTGCCAGCTCATGGGAAGGCGAGCAGTACTTC. The encoded protein is CASSWEGEQYF.

V usage is TRBV4-1 and J usage is TRBJ2-5; D ambiguous. V lost 2 bases, J lost 5 bases, and 9 bases lay in between. CDR1 and CDR2 from the germline V gene are MGHRA and YSYEKL. This CDR3 is 13 amino acids long. This chain's CDR3 is CASSQSWTETQYF. CDR3 DNA: TGCGCCAGCAGCCAAAGTTGGACCGAGACCCAGTACTTC.

This chain connects TRBV5-1 to TRBJ2-3; tentatively, D is TRBD1 or TRBD2 (6 bases each). The CDR3 is 16 residues long. Trimming left V 2 bases short and J 4 bases short, with 17 bases between. CDR1 SGHRS and CDR2 YFSETQ come from the germline V gene. The DNA of the CDR3 is TGCGCCAGCAGCTTTAAAGGGGGGCTAGATCCAGATACGCAGTATTTT. Residues: CASSFKGGLDPDTQYF.

The rearrangement links TRBV5-1 to TRBJ2-3; D assignment may be TRBD1 or TRBD2 (5 bases each). Germline CDR1 SGHRS, CDR2 YFSETQ. V lost 0 bases to trimming and J lost 4 bases, with 12 bases between them. The CDR3 spans 15 residues. CDR3 coding DNA: TGCGCCAGCAGCTTGGTTAGGGGAGTGGCAGATACGCAGTATTTT. Translation: CASSLVRGVADTQYF.

V usage is TRBV7-9 and J usage is TRBJ2-7; D remains unclear. V was clipped by 3 bases and J by 3 bases, with 12 bases between them. Germline V gene data show CDR1 as SEHNR and CDR2 as FQNEAQ (reference sequence). This CDR3 region has 14 residues. DNA for the CDR3: TGTGCCAGCAGCTTTTTGGCCAGCAACTACGAGCAGTACTTC. Its translation: CASSFLASNYEQYF. Based on the CDR3 plus reference TRBV7-9 and TRBJ2-7, the full variable domain is DTGVSQNPRHKITKRGQNVTFRCDPISEHNRLYWYRQTLGQGPEFLTYFQNEAQLEKSRLLSDRFSAERPKGSFSTLEIQRTEQGDSAMYLCASSFLASNYEQYFGPGTRLTVT.

The J gene is TRBJ2-7, the V gene TRBV9, with D maybe TRBD1 (6 bases). The length of the CDR3 is 15 residues. The V gene's germline CDR1 is SGDLS and CDR2 YYNGEE. The V end was cut by 4 bases, the J end by 3 bases, with 17 bases between. CDR3 region: CASSTLPGQRYEQYF. The DNA for the CDR3 is TGTGCCAGCAGCACCCTCCCCGGACAGCGCTACGAGCAGTACTTC.

J is TRBJ2-1 and V is TRBV10-3, with D unresolved. Germline lookup yields CDR1 ENHRY and CDR2 SYGVKD. There are 13 residues in the CDR3. Trimming shortened V by 10 bases and J by 1 base, and 11 bases separated the two germline ends. The CDR3 sequence is CATASSSYNEQFF. The DNA for the CDR3 is TGTGCCACCGCATCCAGTTCCTACAATGAGCAGTTCTTC.

The chain has TRBV7-3 and TRBJ1-2, with 9 bases matching TRBD1. The CDR3 has 18 amino acids. Germline assignment: CDR1 SGHTA and CDR2 FQGTGA. V lost 4 bases to trimming and J lost 2 bases; unmatched junction nucleotides: 14. CDR3 protein: CASSYLGGQGSENYGYTF. The CDR3 DNA reads TGTGCCAGCAGCTACTTGGGGGGACAGGGTTCAGAAAACTATGGCTACACCTTC.

This clone was seen once. The rearrangement links TRBV13 to TRBJ2-2; D remains unclear. The germline V gene has CDR1 PRHDT and CDR2 FYEKMQ (reference sequence). The germline V and J ends were trimmed by 5 bases and 4 bases, with 14 bases remaining between them. The CDR3 is 15 amino acids. Written as DNA, the CDR3 is TGTGCCAGCAGCGCCGCCTTCAAGGGCACCGGGGAGCTGTTTTTT. This codes for CASSAAFKGTGELFF.

The chain has TRBV7-9 and TRBJ1-1; D is perhaps TRBD1 (5 bases). V lost 0 bases and J lost 1, with 12 bases in between. The germline V gene has CDR1 SEHNR and CDR2 FQNEAQ (reference sequence). The CDR3 extends over 16 amino acids. CDR3 sequence: CASSLASSGTNTEAFF. DNA of the CDR3: TGTGCCAGCAGCTTAGCCTCGTCAGGGACGAACACTGAAGCTTTCTTT.

This clone was seen once. The rearrangement joins TRBV5-6 to TRBJ1-5, with unresolved D. The germline V and J ends were trimmed by 5 bases and 1 base, with 13 bases remaining between them. The CDR3 runs to 15 residues. Germline CDR1 and CDR2: SGHDT and YYEEEE. CDR3 protein: CASSTGPGSNQPQHF. The CDR3 coding sequence is TGTGCCAGCAGTACTGGCCCGGGGAGCAATCAGCCCCAGCATTTT.

The J gene is TRBJ2-1, the V gene TRBV5-1; D assignment may be TRBD1 or TRBD2 (5 bases each). V gave up 0 bases and J gave up 8 bases, with 12 bases separating them. Germline V CDR1 and CDR2: SGHRS, YFSETQ. This CDR3 has 14 residues. CDR3 loop: CASSLGDVGYEQFF. CDR3 sequence (DNA): TGCGCCAGCAGCTTGGGGGACGTAGGTTATGAGCAGTTCTTC.